The clone carrying this T cell receptor (beta chain) was recorded many times. The antigen remains undetermined. TCRdb redid the calling of the 5' RACE reads with MiXCR, one entry per CDR3 protein. The sample contains approximately 520,000 distinct CDR3 sequences, about 5.4% of which appear only once. This record belongs to a study of CD8 T cells in ankylosing spondylitis. General study points: A TCR beta motif of eight highly homologous variants appeared characteristic of ankylosing spondylitis blood.

With 3 bases removed from V and 5 bases from J, the gap between germline ends came to 19 bases. The CDR3 is 17 amino acids. Per the germline V gene, CDR1 is SGHTA and CDR2 is FQGTGA. The chain recombines TRBV7-3 with TRBJ2-2; D is perhaps TRBD1 or TRBD2 (5 bases each). The clonotype originates from a male donor with ankylosing spondylitis. The specimen sequenced was blood, either unsorted or a sorted T cell fraction (not recorded which). The CDR3 here is CASSFSRERGLTGELFF. CDR3 nucleotide sequence: TGTGCCAGCAGCTTTTCCAGGGAAAGAGGGTTGACCGGGGAGCTGTTTTTT.